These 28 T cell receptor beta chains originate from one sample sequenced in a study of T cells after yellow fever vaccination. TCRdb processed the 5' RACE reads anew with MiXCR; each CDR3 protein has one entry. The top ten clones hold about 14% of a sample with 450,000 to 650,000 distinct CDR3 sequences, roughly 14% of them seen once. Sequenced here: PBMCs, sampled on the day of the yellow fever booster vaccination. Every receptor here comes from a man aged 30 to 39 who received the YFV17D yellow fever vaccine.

The chain's CDR3 is CASSLKGENTEAFF. In DNA, the CDR3 is TGTGCCAGCAGTTTGAAAGGGGAGAACACTGAAGCTTTCTTT. The chain is built from TRBV12-3 or TRBV12-4 and TRBJ1-1; tentative D call: TRBD1 (5 bases). The CDR3 runs to 14 residues. The germline V and J ends were trimmed by 3 bases and 1 base, with 9 bases remaining between them.

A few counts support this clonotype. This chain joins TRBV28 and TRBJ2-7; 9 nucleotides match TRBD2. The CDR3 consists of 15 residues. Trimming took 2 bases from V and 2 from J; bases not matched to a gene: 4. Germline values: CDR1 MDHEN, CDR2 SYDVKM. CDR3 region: CASSLAGGFAYEQYF. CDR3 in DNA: TGTGCCAGCAGTTTAGCGGGAGGGTTCGCCTACGAGCAGTACTTC.

The CDR3 region has the DNA TGCGCCAGCAGCCAAGACGTCGCGGGAGGACGTGAGACCCAGTACTTC. Translated: CASSQDVAGGRETQYF. This chain links TRBV4-3 with TRBJ2-5; 8 positions agree with TRBD2. Per the germline V gene, CDR1 is LGHNA and CDR2 is YSLEER. CDR3 length: 16 residues. The trim removed 0 bases at V and 5 bases at J, leaving 8 bases unmatched.

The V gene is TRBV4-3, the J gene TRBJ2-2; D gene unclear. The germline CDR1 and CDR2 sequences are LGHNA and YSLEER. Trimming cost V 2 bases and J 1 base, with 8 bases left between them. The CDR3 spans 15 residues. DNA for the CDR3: TGCGCCAGCAGCCAATACCGACAGAACACCGGGGAGCTGTTTTTT. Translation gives CASSQYRQNTGELFF.

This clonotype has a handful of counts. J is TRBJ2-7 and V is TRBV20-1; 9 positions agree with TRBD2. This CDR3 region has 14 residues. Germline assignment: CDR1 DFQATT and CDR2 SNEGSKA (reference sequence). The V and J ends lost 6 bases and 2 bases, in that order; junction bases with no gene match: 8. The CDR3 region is CSAYRAGGPYEQYF. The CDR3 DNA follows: TGCAGTGCATACAGAGCGGGAGGACCCTACGAGCAGTACTTC.

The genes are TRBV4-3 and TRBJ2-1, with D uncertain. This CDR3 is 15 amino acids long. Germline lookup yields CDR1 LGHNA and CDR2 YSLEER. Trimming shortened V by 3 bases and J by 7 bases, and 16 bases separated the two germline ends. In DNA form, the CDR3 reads TGCGCCAGCAGCCAGGGCTTAACCCTGGGGAATGAGCAGTTCTTC. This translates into CASSQGLTLGNEQFF.

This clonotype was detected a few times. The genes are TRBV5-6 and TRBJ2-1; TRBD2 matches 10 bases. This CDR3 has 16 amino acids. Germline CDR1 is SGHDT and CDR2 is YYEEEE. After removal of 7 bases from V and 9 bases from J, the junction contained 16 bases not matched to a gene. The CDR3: CASVLTGLALRVEQFF. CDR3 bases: TGTGCCAGCGTCCTCACGGGACTAGCGCTGAGAGTTGAGCAGTTCTTC. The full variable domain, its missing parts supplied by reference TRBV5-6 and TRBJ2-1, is DAGVTQSPTHLIKTRGQQVTLRCSPKSGHDTVSWYQQALGQGPQFIFQYYEEEERQRGNFPDRFSGHQFPNYSSELNVNALLLGDSALYLCASVLTGLALRVEQFFGPGTRLTVL.

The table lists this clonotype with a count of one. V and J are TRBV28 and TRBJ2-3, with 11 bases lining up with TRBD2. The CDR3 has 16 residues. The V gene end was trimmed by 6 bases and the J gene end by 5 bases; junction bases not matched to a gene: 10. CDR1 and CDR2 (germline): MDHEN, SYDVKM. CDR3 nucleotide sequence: TGTGCCAGCAGCGGAGTACTAGCGGGAGTGATAGATACGCAGTATTTT. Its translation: CASSGVLAGVIDTQYF.

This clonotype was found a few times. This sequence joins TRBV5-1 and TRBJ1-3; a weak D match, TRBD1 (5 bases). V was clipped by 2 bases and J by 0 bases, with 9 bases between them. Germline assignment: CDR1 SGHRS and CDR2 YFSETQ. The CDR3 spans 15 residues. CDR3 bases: TGCGCCAGCAGCTTCGGACAACTCTCTGGAAACACCATATATTTT. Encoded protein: CASSFGQLSGNTIYF.

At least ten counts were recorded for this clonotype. Here the CDR3 DNA reads TGCAGTGCTAGAAGGACTAGCGGGAGGACCGCGAACACCGGGGAGCTGTTTTTT. Amino acids: CSARRTSGRTANTGELFF. V and J are TRBV20-1 and TRBJ2-2, with 14 bases lining up with TRBD2. Trimming took 2 bases from V and 0 from J; bases not matched to a gene: 5. The CDR3 consists of 18 residues. The germline gives CDR1 DFQATT, CDR2 SNEGSKA (reference sequence).

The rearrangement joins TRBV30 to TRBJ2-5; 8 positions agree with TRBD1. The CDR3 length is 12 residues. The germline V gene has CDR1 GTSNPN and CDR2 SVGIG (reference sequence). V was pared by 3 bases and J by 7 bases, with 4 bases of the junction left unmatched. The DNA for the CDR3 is TGTGCCTGGAGCGGACAGGGCTTGACCCAGTACTTC. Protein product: CAWSGQGLTQYF.

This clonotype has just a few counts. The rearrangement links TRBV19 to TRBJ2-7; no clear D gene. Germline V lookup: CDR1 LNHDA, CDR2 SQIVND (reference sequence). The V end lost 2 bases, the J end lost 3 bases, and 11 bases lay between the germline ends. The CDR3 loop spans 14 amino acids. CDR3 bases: TGTGCCAGTAGTATAATGAGAGGCAGCTACGAGCAGTACTTC. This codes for CASSIMRGSYEQYF.

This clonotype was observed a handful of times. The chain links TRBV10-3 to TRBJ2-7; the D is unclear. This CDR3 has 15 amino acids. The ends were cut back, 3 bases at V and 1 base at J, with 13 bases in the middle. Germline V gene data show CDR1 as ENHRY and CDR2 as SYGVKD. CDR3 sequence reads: CAISDGALFSYEQYF. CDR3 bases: TGTGCCATCAGTGATGGAGCTCTTTTTTCCTACGAGCAGTACTTC.

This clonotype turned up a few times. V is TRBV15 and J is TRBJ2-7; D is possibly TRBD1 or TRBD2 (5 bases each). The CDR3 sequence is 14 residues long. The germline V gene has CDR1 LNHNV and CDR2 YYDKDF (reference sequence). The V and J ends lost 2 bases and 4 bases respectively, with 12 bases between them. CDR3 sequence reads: CATSRPGTGYEQYF. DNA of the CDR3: TGTGCCACCAGCAGACCCGGGACGGGATACGAGCAGTACTTC.

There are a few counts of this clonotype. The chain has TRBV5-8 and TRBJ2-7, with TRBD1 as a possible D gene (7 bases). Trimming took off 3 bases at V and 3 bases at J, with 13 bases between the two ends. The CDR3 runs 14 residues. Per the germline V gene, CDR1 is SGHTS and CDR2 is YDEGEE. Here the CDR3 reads CASSSGDSIYEQYF. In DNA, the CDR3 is TGTGCCAGCAGCTCGGGGGACAGCATCTACGAGCAGTACTTC.

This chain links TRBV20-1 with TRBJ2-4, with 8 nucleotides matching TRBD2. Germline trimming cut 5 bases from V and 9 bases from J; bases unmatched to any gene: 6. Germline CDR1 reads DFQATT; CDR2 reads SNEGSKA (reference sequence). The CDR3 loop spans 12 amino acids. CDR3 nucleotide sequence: TGCAGTGCTCAGGGACTAGACAGCATTCAGTACTTC. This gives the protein CSAQGLDSIQYF.

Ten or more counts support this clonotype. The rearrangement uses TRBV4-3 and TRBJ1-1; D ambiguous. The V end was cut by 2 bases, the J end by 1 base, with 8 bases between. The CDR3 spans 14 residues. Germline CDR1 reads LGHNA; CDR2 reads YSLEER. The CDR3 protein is CASSQRWENTEAFF. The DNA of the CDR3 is TGCGCCAGCAGCCAAAGGTGGGAGAACACTGAAGCTTTCTTT.

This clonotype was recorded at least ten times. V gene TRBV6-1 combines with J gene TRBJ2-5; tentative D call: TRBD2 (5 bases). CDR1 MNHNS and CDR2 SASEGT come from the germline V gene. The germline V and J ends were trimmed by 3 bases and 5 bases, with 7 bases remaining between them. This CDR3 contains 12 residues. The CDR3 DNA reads TGTGCCAGCAGTGAGAGGGCTGAGACCCAGTACTTC. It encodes CASSERAETQYF.

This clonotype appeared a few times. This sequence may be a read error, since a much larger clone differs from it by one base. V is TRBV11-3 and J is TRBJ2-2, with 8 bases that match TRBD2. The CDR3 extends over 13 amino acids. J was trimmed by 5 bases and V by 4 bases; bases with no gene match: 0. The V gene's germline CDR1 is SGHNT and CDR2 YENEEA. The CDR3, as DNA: TGTGCCAGCAGCTCGGGGGGGACCGGGGAGCTGTTTTTT. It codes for CASSSGGTGELFF.

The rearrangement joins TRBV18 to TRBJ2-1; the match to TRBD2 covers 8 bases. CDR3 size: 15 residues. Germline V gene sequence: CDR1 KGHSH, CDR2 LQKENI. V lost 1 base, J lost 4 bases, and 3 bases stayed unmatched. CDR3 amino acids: CASSPQGLGYNEQFF. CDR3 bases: TGTGCCAGCTCACCACAGGGACTAGGATACAATGAGCAGTTCTTC. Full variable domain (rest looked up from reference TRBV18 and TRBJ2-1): NAGVMQNPRHLVRRRGQEARLRCSPMKGHSHVYWYRQLPEEGLKFMVYLQKENIIDESGMPKERFSAEFPKEGPSILRIQQVVRGDSAAYFCASSPQGLGYNEQFFGPGTRLTVL.

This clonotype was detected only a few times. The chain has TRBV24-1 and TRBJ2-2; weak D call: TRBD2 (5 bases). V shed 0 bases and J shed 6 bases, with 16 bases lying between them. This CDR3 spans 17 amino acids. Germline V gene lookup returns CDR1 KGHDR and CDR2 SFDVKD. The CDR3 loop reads CATSDLQYYEGSGELFF. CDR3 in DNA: TGTGCCACCAGTGATTTGCAATATTATGAGGGATCCGGGGAGCTGTTTTTT.

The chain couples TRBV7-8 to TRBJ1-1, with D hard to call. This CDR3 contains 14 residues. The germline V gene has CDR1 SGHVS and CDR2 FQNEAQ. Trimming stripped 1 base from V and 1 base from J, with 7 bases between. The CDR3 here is CASSLVAGNTEAFF. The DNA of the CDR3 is TGTGCCAGCAGCTTAGTGGCGGGGAACACTGAAGCTTTCTTT.

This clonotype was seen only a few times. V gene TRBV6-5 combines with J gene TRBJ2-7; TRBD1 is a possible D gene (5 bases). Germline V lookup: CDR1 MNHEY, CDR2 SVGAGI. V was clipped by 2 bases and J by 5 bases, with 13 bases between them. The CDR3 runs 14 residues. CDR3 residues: CASSYGQGNHEQYF. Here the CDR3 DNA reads TGTGCCAGCAGTTACGGGCAGGGAAACCACGAGCAGTACTTC.

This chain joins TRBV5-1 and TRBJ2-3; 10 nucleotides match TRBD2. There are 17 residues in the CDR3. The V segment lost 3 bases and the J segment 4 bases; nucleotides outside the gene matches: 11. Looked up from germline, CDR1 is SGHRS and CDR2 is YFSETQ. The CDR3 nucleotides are TGCGCCAGCAGCTCCGGGACTAGCGCCTTCGGTCCAGATACGCAGTATTTT. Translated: CASSSGTSAFGPDTQYF.

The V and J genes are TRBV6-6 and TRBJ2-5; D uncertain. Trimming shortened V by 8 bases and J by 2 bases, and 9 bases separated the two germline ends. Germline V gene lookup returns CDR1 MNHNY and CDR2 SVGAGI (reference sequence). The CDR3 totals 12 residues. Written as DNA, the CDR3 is TGTGCCAGCCTGGAGTCACAAGAGACCCAGTACTTC. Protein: CASLESQETQYF.

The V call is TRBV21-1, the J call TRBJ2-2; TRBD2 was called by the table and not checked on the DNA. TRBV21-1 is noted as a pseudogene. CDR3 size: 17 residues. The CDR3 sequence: CASSTSDTSGTTGELFF. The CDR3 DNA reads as TGTGCCAGCAGCACCTCAGACACTAGCGGGACCACCGGGGAGCTGTTTTTT.

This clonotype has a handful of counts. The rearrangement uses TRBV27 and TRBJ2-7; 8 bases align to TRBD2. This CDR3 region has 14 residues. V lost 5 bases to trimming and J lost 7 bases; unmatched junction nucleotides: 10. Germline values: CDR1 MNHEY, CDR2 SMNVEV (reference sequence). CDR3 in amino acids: CASSPGTRPGEQYF. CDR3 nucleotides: TGTGCCAGCAGTCCCGGGACTAGGCCGGGTGAGCAGTACTTC.

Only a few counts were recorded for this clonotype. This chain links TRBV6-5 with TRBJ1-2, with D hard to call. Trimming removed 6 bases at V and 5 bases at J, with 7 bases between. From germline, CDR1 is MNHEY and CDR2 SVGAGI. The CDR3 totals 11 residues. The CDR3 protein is CASRLGYGYTF. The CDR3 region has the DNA TGTGCCAGCAGGTTGGGGTATGGCTACACCTTC.